The 26 T cell receptor beta chains given below trace back to one sample, sequenced in a study of CD8 T cells in ankylosing spondylitis. TCRdb fed the 5' RACE reads into MiXCR, producing one record per CDR3 protein. This repertoire shows some 220,000 distinct CDR3 sequences, about 10% found once; its top ten account for 2.6%. Material: blood, either unsorted or a sorted T cell fraction (not recorded which). The origin of the receptors is a male donor with ankylosing spondylitis or in good health (not recorded which).

J is TRBJ2-7 and V is TRBV7-9; D might be TRBD2 (7 bases). Germline-derived CDR1 and CDR2 are SEHNR and FQNEAQ (reference sequence). V lost 5 bases, J lost 0 bases, and 17 bases lay in between. The CDR3 extends over 16 amino acids. In DNA, the CDR3 is TGTGCCAGCAGCGTCCTACGGGGGGCCCTCTCCTACGAGCAGTACTTC. This sequence encodes CASSVLRGALSYEQYF.

On this clonotype itself: This sequence may be a read error, since a much larger clone differs from it by one base. The chain uses TRBV20-1 and TRBJ2-2; no firm D call. The CDR3 covers 11 residues. Germline loops: CDR1 DFQATT, CDR2 SNEGSKA (reference sequence). Between the trimmed V and J ends, which lost 7 bases and 8 bases, there was a span of 11 bases. The CDR3 DNA is TGCAGTGTCTTAGCCGGAGGGGAGCTGTTTTTT. Translating gives CSVLAGGELFF.

The sample holds many counts of this clonotype. V usage is TRBV21-1 and J usage is TRBJ2-1; the D call in the table, TRBD1, was not verified against the DNA. TRBV21-1 is noted as a pseudogene. The CDR3 runs 21 residues. In DNA form, the CDR3 reads TGTGCCAGCAGCAAAGGCGTTACGCTCCCCCCCGGGACAGGCGACCACAATGAGCAGTTCTTC. It translates to CASSKGVTLPPGTGDHNEQFF.

This rearrangement joins TRBV4-1 to TRBJ1-5, with D tentatively TRBD1 (5 bases). The CDR3 covers 15 residues. CDR1 and CDR2 (germline): MGHRA, YSYEKL. The germline V and J ends were trimmed by 3 bases and 4 bases, with 13 bases remaining between them. CDR3 nucleotide sequence: TGCGCCAGCAGCCAGGCCTCGGGGGGGAATCAGCCCCAGCATTTT. It is translated as CASSQASGGNQPQHF.

This clonotype was observed a handful of times. The chain has TRBV6-5 and TRBJ1-1; no clear D. Per germline, CDR1 MNHEY and CDR2 SVGAGI. V was pared by 1 base and J by 1 base, with 7 bases between. The CDR3 has 14 amino acids. The CDR3 is CASSYLERNTEAFF. Here the CDR3 DNA reads TGTGCCAGCAGTTACTTAGAACGGAACACTGAAGCTTTCTTT.

This clonotype was counted at least ten times. The chain joins TRBV5-6 to TRBJ2-7; 7 bases are a match to TRBD2. This CDR3 contains 13 residues. Trimming took 4 bases from V and 4 from J; bases not matched to a gene: 5. Germline CDR1 SGHDT, CDR2 YYEEEE. Here the CDR3 reads CASSGSGLYEQYF. The CDR3 nucleotides read TGTGCCAGCAGCGGTAGCGGGCTTTACGAGCAGTACTTC.

The chain is built from TRBV11-3 and TRBJ1-6; 7 bases map to TRBD1. The CDR3 consists of 15 residues. In germline, CDR1 is SGHNT, CDR2 YENEEA. The J segment lost 4 bases and the V segment lost 4 bases, leaving 4 bases of the junction unmatched. CDR3 protein: CASSSTGIYNSPLHF. The CDR3, as DNA: TGTGCCAGCAGCTCGACAGGGATATATAATTCACCCCTCCACTTT.

This clonotype was seen ten or more times. The rearrangement joins TRBV5-1 to TRBJ2-4, with a tentative D call TRBD1 (5 bases). V lost 4 bases and J lost 7, with 15 bases in between. This CDR3 has 14 amino acids. The germline CDR1 and CDR2 sequences are SGHRS and YFSETQ. The CDR3, as DNA: TGCGCCAGCAGCCCCTATACAGGAGAGAACATTCAGTACTTC. Its translation is CASSPYTGENIQYF.

In this sample, this clonotype turned up many times. CDR3 in DNA: TGTGCCAGCAGCCCCGACAGGGCAGCTAACTATGGCTACACCTTC. The encoded protein is CASSPDRAANYGYTF. V and J are TRBV7-2 and TRBJ1-2; TRBD1 matches 7 bases. This CDR3 region has 15 residues. Germline-derived CDR1 and CDR2 are SGHTA and FQGNSA. Losses at the gene ends were 5 bases for V and 0 bases for J; bases not matched to a gene: 6.

Remarks on this clonotype: In this CDR3 the conserved last residue, phenylalanine or tryptophan, is missing, so a read error is likely. The chain combines TRBV4-2 with TRBJ2-1, with D possibly TRBD2 on 6 matching bases. V lost 0 bases, J lost 3 bases, and 15 bases lay in between. This CDR3 region has 17 residues. Germline CDR1 is LGHNA and CDR2 is YNFKEQ. In nucleotides, the CDR3 is TGTGCCAGCAGCCAAGAATGGGGACTCCCCCTCTACAATGAGCAGTTCCTC. Translation gives CASSQEWGLPLYNEQFL.

The chain has TRBV3-1 and TRBJ2-5; a weak D match, TRBD2 (6 bases). Trimming took off 0 bases at V and 3 bases at J, with 8 bases between the two ends. This CDR3 is built from 14 residues. Germline lookup yields CDR1 LGHDT and CDR2 YNNKEL (reference sequence). CDR3 DNA: TGTGCCAGCAGCCAAGAGGGACTTAAAGAGACCCAGTACTTC. Protein: CASSQEGLKETQYF.

This clonotype was recorded at least ten times. The V gene is TRBV27, the J gene TRBJ1-6; weak D call: TRBD1 (5 bases). The germline CDR1 and CDR2 sequences are MNHEY and SMNVEV (reference sequence). The CDR3 spans 15 residues. V lost 5 bases and J lost 7, with 15 bases in between. The CDR3 bases are TGTGCCAGCAGTCCCTACGGGACTGACAATTCACCCCTCCACTTT. This sequence encodes CASSPYGTDNSPLHF.

This clonotype occurred many times. This chain uses TRBV20-1 with TRBJ2-3; no clear D gene. The CDR3 has 12 residues. Germline CDR1 DFQATT, CDR2 SNEGSKA (reference sequence). V lost 6 bases to trimming and J lost 0 bases, with 7 bases between them. The CDR3, as DNA: TGCAGTGCCCGGCCTAGCACAGATACGCAGTATTTT. Translation gives CSARPSTDTQYF.

This clonotype was detected many times. The chain is built from TRBV5-1 and TRBJ2-7; 9 nucleotides agree with TRBD1. The CDR3 runs 16 residues. J gave up 3 bases and V 2 bases, and 9 bases lay outside the gene matches. Germline V lookup: CDR1 SGHRS, CDR2 YFSETQ. The CDR3 is CASSFGTGGLHYEQYF. The DNA for the CDR3 is TGCGCCAGCAGCTTCGGTACAGGGGGCCTTCACTACGAGCAGTACTTC.

In this sample, this clonotype turned up many times. The CDR3 nucleotides read TGCAGTGCTAGAGATGGGCAGCGGGGGGACAATGAGCAGTTCTTC. Its protein product is CSARDGQRGDNEQFF. V gene TRBV20-1 combines with J gene TRBJ2-1, with 9 bases identical to TRBD2. This CDR3 is built from 15 residues. Losses at the gene ends were 0 bases for V and 5 bases for J; bases not matched to a gene: 5. Germline values: CDR1 DFQATT, CDR2 SNEGSKA (reference sequence).

The J gene is TRBJ1-5, the V gene TRBV5-1, with D maybe TRBD1 (6 bases). CDR3 length: 16 residues. Germline V gene sequence: CDR1 SGHRS, CDR2 YFSETQ. Trimming stripped 0 bases from V and 4 bases from J, with 14 bases between. The CDR3: CASSLGIGGPNQPQHF. In DNA form, the CDR3 reads TGCGCCAGCAGCTTGGGAATCGGGGGGCCTAATCAGCCCCAGCATTTT.

This clonotype came up many times. The chain combines TRBV20-1 with TRBJ1-1; D gene ambiguous. The CDR3 is 12 amino acids. Germline lookup yields CDR1 DFQATT and CDR2 SNEGSKA (reference sequence). Trimming pared 2 bases from V and 1 base from J, leaving 5 bases between. The CDR3 sequence: CSARWSNTEAFF. The CDR3 DNA is TGCAGTGCTAGATGGTCGAACACTGAAGCTTTCTTT.

This clonotype was counted at least ten times. The chain employs TRBV30 and TRBJ1-4; a possible D gene is TRBD1 (6 bases). CDR3 length: 15 amino acids. The V end lost 0 bases, the J end lost 0 bases, and 8 bases lay between the germline ends. From germline, CDR1 is GTSNPN and CDR2 SVGIG (reference sequence). The CDR3, as DNA: TGTGCCTGGAGTGTACAGGGAGCAACTAATGAAAAACTGTTTTTT. Protein product: CAWSVQGATNEKLFF.

The table lists this clonotype with many counts. The gene calls are TRBV27 and TRBJ1-1; 7 bases fit TRBD1. The ends lost 2 bases at V and 3 bases at J; junction bases unmatched: 9. Germline values: CDR1 MNHEY, CDR2 SMNVEV (reference sequence). The CDR3 consists of 16 residues. CDR3 bases: TGTGCCAGCAGTTTAAACAGGGGAAAACTGGACACTGAAGCTTTCTTT. This translates into CASSLNRGKLDTEAFF.

This clonotype showed up many times. The chain has TRBV7-8 and TRBJ2-3, with 7 bases lining up with TRBD1. The CDR3 runs 16 residues. With V trimmed by 2 bases and J by 6 bases, 11 bases remained unmatched. Looked up from germline, CDR1 is SGHVS and CDR2 is FQNEAQ. This CDR3 is CASSLPGQGVWDTQYF. In DNA form, the CDR3 reads TGTGCCAGCAGCTTACCGGGCCAGGGGGTTTGGGATACGCAGTATTTT. Complete variable domain (other parts from reference TRBV7-8 and TRBJ2-3): GAGVSQSPRYKVAKRGQDVALRCDPISGHVSLFWYQQALGQGPEFLTYFQNEAQLDKSGLPSDRFFAERPEGSVSTLKIQRTQQEDSAVYLCASSLPGQGVWDTQYFGPGTRLTVL.

Many counts were recorded for this clonotype. This chain connects TRBV10-3 to TRBJ1-1; no firm D call. V lost 0 bases to trimming and J lost 10 bases, with 21 bases between them. CDR3 size: 16 residues. Looked up from germline, CDR1 is ENHRY and CDR2 is SYGVKD. The CDR3 spells CAISESGTRSTRAAFF. CDR3 in DNA: TGTGCCATCAGTGAGTCTGGCACCCGATCTACCCGTGCAGCTTTCTTT.

This clonotype was counted at least ten times. The V call is TRBV7-7, the J call TRBJ2-5; D may be TRBD1 or TRBD2 (6 bases each). The CDR3 covers 15 residues. CDR1 and CDR2 (germline): SSHAT, FNYEAQ (reference sequence). V dropped 1 base and J dropped 4 bases, with 13 bases sitting between them. The CDR3 here is CASSLVGGPGETQYF. DNA of the CDR3: TGTGCCAGCAGCTTAGTAGGGGGGCCCGGAGAGACCCAGTACTTC. Together with reference TRBV7-7 and TRBJ2-5, the CDR3 gives the full variable domain: GAGVSQSPRYKVTKRGQDVTLRCDPISSHATLYWYQQALGQGPEFLTYFNYEAQPDKSGLPSDRFSAERPEGSISTLTIQRTEQRDSAMYRCASSLVGGPGETQYFGPGTRLLVL.

This clonotype was detected ten times or more. The chain uses TRBV5-1 and TRBJ1-5; TRBD1 aligns across 8 bases. CDR3 length: 16 residues. Germline-derived CDR1 and CDR2 are SGHRS and YFSETQ. V trimming: 0 bases; J trimming: 6 bases; junction bases outside the gene matches: 8. This CDR3 is CASSLGTGISPQPQHF. In nucleotides, the CDR3 is TGCGCCAGCAGCTTGGGGACAGGGATCAGCCCTCAGCCCCAGCATTTT.

V is TRBV6-1 and J is TRBJ1-5; D may be TRBD1 (6 bases). Trimming left V 7 bases short and J 3 bases short, with 10 bases between. The CDR3 runs to 13 residues. Germline V CDR1 and CDR2: MNHNS, SASEGT. The DNA of the CDR3 is TGTGCCAGCACTAGGGACAACAATCAGCCCCAGCATTTT. Amino acids: CASTRDNNQPQHF.

This clonotype was recorded at least ten times. This sequence joins TRBV11-2 and TRBJ2-1; D is uncertain. Germline values: CDR1 SGHAT, CDR2 FQNNGV. The CDR3 sequence is 14 residues long. V lost 0 bases and J 4 bases, leaving 7 bases between the germline ends. For the CDR3, the DNA is TGTGCCAGCAGCTTAGAAACAGTATACAATGAGCAGTTCTTC. It translates to CASSLETVYNEQFF.

This clonotype occurred many times. CDR3 loop: CSVGTSGRGKQFF. CDR3 coding DNA: TGCAGTGTCGGGACTAGCGGGAGGGGGAAACAGTTCTTC. This sequence joins TRBV20-1 and TRBJ2-1; TRBD2 matches 16 bases. This CDR3 has 13 amino acids. The V segment lost 7 bases and the J segment 13 bases; nucleotides outside the gene matches: 7. CDR1 and CDR2 from the germline V gene are DFQATT and SNEGSKA (reference sequence).